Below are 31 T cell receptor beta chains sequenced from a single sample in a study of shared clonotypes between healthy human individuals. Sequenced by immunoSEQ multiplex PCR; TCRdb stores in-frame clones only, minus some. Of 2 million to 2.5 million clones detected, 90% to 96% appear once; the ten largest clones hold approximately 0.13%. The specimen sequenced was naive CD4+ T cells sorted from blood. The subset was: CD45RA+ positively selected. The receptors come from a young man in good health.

The CDR3 DNA reads as TGTGCCACCAGCAGAGATTTCGGGGACGGAGAGACCCAGTACTTC. Protein: CATSRDFGDGETQYF. The V and J genes are TRBV15 and TRBJ2-5, with D tentatively TRBD1 or TRBD2 (5 bases each). The CDR3 length is 15 residues. The germline V gene has CDR1 LNHNV and CDR2 YYDKDF (reference sequence). Trimming cost V 0 bases and J 4 bases, with 12 bases left between them.

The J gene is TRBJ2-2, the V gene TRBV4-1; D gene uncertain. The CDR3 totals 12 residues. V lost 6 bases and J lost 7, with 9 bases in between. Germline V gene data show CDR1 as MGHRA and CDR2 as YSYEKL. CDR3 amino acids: CASRHTGGELFF. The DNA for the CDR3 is TGCGCCAGCAGACACACCGGCGGGGAGCTGTTTTTT.

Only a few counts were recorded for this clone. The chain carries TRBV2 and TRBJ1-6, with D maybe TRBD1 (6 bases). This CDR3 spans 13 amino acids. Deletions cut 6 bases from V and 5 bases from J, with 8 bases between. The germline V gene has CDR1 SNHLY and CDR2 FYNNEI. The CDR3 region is CASSTGNNSPLHF. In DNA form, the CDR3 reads TGTGCCAGCAGCACAGGGAATAATTCACCCCTCCACTTT.

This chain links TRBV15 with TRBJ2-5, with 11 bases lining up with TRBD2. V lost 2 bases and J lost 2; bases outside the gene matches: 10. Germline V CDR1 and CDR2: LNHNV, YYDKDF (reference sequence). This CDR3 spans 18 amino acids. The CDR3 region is CATSRSLVSGREQETQYF. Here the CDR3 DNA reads TGTGCCACCAGCAGATCCCTTGTTAGCGGGAGGGAGCAAGAGACCCAGTACTTC.

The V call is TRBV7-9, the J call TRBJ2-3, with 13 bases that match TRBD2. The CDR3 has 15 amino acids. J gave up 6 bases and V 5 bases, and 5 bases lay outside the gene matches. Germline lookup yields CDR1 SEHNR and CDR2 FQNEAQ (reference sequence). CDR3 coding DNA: TGTGCCAGCAGCACTGGACTAGCGGGGGACGATACGCAGTATTTT. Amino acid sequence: CASSTGLAGDDTQYF.

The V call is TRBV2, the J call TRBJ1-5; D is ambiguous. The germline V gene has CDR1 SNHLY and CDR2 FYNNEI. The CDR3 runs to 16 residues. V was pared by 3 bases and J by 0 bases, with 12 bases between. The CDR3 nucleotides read TGTGCCAGCAGTGAGGTCAGCTCAAATAGCAATCAGCCCCAGCATTTT. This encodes CASSEVSSNSNQPQHF.

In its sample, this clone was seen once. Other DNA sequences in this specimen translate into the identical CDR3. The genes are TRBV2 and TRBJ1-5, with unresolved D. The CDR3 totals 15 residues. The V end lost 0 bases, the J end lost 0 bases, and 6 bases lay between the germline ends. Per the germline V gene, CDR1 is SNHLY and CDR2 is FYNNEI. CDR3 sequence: CASSEASGSNQPQHF. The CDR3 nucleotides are TGTGCCAGCAGTGAAGCGTCTGGTAGCAATCAGCCCCAGCATTTT.

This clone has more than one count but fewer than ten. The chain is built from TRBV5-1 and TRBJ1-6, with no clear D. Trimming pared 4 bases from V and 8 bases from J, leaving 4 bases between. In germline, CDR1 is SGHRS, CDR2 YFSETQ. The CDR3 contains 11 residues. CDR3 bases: TGCGCCAGCAGCGCGGATTCACCCCTCCACTTT. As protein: CASSADSPLHF.

As DNA, the CDR3 is TGCGCCAGCAGCTTGTTCCCGAAGGGGGAGACCCAGTACTTC. It codes for CASSLFPKGETQYF. The chain joins TRBV5-1 to TRBJ2-5; D possibly corresponds to TRBD1 (5 bases). The germline V gene encodes CDR1 SGHRS and CDR2 YFSETQ. V was clipped by 1 base and J by 5 bases, with 12 bases between them. This CDR3 comprises 14 residues.

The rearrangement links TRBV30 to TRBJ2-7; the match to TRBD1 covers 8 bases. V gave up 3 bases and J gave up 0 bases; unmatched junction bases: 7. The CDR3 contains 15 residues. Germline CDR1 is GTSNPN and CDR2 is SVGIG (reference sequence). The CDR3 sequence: CAWRGGTGSSYEQYF. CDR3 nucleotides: TGTGCCTGGAGGGGTGGGACAGGCAGCTCCTACGAGCAGTACTTC. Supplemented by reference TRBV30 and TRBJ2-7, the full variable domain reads SQTIHQWPATLVQPVGSPLSLECTVEGTSNPNLYWYRQAAGRGLQLLFYSVGIGQISSEVPQNLSASRPQDRQFILSSKKLLLSDSGFYLCAWRGGTGSSYEQYFGPGTRLTVT.

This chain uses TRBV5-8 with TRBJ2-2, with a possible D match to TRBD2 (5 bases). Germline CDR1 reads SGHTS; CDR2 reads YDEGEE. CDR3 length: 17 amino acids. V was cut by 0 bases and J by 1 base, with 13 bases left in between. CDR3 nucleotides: TGTGCCAGCAGCTTGGCCTGGGGAGCAGGGAACACCGGGGAGCTGTTTTTT. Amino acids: CASSLAWGAGNTGELFF. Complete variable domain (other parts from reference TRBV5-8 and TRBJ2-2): EAGVTQSPTHLIKTRGQQATLRCSPISGHTSVYWYQQALGLGLQFLLWYDEGEERNRGNFPPRFSGRQFPNYSSELNVNALELEDSALYLCASSLAWGAGNTGELFFGEGSRLTVL.

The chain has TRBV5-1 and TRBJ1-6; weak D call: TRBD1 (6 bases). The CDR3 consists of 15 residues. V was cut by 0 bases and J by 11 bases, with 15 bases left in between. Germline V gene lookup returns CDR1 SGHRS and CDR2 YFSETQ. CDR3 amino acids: CASSLVPGALAPLHF. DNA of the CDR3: TGCGCCAGCAGCTTGGTCCCGGGGGCATTGGCACCCCTCCACTTT.

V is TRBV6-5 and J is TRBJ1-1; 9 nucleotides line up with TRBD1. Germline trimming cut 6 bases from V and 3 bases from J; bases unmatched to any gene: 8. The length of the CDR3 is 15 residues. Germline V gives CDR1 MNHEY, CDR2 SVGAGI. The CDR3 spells CASSPEDRGHTEAFF. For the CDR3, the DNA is TGTGCCAGCAGCCCTGAGGACAGGGGACACACTGAAGCTTTCTTT.

This CDR3 reads CASSLEGQGQNSPLHF. The CDR3 coding sequence is TGCGCCAGCAGCTTGGAGGGACAGGGACAAAATTCACCCCTCCACTTT. The chain has TRBV5-1 and TRBJ1-6; TRBD1 matches 9 bases. The junction had 5 bases not matched to a gene; V was cut back by 0 bases and J by 7 bases. In germline, CDR1 is SGHRS, CDR2 YFSETQ. The length of the CDR3 is 16 residues.

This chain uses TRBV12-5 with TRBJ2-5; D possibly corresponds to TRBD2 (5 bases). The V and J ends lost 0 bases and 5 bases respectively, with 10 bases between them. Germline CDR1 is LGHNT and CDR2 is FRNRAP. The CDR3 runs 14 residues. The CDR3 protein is CASGLVYRRETQYF. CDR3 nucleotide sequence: TGTGCTAGTGGTTTGGTATACCGGAGGGAGACCCAGTACTTC.

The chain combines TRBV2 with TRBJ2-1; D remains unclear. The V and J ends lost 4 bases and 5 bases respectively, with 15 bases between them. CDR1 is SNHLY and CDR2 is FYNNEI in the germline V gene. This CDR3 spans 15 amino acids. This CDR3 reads CASSVGSRVDNEQFF. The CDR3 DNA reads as TGTGCCAGCAGTGTGGGTAGTCGAGTCGACAATGAGCAGTTCTTC.

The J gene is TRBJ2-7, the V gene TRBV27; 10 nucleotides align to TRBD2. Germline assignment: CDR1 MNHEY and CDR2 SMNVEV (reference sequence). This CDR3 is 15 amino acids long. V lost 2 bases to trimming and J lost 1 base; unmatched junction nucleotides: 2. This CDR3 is CASSLQAGGSYEQYF. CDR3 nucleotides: TGTGCCAGCAGTTTACAAGCGGGAGGGTCCTACGAGCAGTACTTC.

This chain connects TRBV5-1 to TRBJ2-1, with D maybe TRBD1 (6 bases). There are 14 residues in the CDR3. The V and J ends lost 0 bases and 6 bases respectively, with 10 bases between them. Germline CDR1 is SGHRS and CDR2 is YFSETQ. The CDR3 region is CASSLGGPANEQFF. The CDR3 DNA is TGCGCCAGCAGCTTGGGGGGGCCCGCCAATGAGCAGTTCTTC.

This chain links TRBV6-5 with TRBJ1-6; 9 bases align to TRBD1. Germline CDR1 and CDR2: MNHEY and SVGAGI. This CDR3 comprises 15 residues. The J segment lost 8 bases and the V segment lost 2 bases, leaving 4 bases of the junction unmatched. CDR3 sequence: CASSYGQGIDSPLHF. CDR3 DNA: TGTGCCAGCAGTTACGGACAGGGGATCGATTCACCCCTCCACTTT.

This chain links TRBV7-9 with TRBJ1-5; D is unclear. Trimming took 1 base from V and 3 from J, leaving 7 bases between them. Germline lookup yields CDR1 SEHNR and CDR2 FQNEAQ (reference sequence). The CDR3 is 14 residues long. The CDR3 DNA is TGTGCCAGCAGCTTAGGTACAGACAATCAGCCCCAGCATTTT. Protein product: CASSLGTDNQPQHF.

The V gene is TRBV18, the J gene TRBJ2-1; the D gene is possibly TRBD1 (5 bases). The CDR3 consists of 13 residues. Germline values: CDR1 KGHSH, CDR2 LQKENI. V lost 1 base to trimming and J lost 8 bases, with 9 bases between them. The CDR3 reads CASSPQGYDEQFF. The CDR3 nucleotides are TGTGCCAGCTCACCACAGGGGTATGATGAGCAGTTCTTC. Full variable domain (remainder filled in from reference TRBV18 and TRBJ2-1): NAGVMQNPRHLVRRRGQEARLRCSPMKGHSHVYWYRQLPEEGLKFMVYLQKENIIDESGMPKERFSAEFPKEGPSILRIQQVVRGDSAAYFCASSPQGYDEQFFGPGTRLTVL.

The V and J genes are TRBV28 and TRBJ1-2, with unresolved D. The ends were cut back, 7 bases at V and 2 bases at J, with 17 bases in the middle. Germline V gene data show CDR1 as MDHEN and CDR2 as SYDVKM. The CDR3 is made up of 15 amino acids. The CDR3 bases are TGTGCCAGCAAACCAGAGTGGAGAACAAACTATGGCTACACCTTC. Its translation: CASKPEWRTNYGYTF.

Here the CDR3 reads CASSIGPGENSPLHF. CDR3 sequence (DNA): TGTGCCAGCAGCATAGGGCCAGGAGAGAATTCACCCCTCCACTTT. This chain uses TRBV7-3 with TRBJ1-6, with D hard to call. In germline, CDR1 is SGHTA, CDR2 FQGTGA. The CDR3 length is 15 residues. Deletions cut 5 bases from V and 7 bases from J, with 15 bases between. Combining the CDR3 with reference TRBV7-3 and TRBJ1-6 gives the whole variable domain GAGVSQTPSNKVTEKGKYVELRCDPISGHTALYWYRQSLGQGPEFLIYFQGTGAADDSGLPNDRFFAVRPEGSVSTLKIQRTERGDSAVYLCASSIGPGENSPLHFGNGTRLTVT.

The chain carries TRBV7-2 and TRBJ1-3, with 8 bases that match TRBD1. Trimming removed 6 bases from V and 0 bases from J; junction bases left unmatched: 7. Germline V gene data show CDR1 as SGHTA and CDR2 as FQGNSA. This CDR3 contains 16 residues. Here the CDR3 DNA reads TGTGCCAGCAGACGAGCCGGGACAGGCTCTGGAAACACCATATATTTT. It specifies CASRRAGTGSGNTIYF.

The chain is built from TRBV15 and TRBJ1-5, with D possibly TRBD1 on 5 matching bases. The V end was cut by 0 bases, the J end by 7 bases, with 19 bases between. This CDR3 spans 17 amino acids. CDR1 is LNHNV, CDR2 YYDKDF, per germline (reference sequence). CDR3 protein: CATSRDRSGRAGQPQHF. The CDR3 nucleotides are TGTGCCACCAGCAGAGATCGGAGCGGCAGGGCGGGGCAGCCCCAGCATTTT.

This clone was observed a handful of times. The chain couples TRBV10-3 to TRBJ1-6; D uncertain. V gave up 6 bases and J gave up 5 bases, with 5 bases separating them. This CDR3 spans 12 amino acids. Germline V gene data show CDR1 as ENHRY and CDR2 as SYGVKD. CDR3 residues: CAIRSNNSPLHF. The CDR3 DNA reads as TGTGCCATCAGGAGTAATAATTCACCCCTCCACTTT.

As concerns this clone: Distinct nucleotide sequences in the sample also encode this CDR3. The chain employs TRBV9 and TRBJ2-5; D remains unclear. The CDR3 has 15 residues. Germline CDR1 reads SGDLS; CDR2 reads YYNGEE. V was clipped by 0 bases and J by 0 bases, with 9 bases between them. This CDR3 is CASSVGAGNQETQYF. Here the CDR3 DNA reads TGTGCCAGCAGCGTAGGTGCAGGAAACCAAGAGACCCAGTACTTC.

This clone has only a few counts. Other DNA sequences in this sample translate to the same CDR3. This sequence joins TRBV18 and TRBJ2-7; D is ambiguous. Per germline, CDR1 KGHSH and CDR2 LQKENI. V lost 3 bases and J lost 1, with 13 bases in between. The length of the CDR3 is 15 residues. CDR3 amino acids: CASSPAGRTSYEQYF. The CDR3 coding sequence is TGTGCCAGCTCACCTGCAGGCAGAACATCCTACGAGCAGTACTTC.

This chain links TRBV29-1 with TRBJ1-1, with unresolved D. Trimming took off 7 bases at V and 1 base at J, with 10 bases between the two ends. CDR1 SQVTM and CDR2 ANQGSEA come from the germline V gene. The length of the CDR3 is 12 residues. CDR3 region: CSASIQNTEAFF. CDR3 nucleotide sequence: TGCAGCGCCTCGATCCAGAACACTGAAGCTTTCTTT. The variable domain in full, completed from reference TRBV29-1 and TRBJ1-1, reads SAVISQKPSRDICQRGTSLTIQCQVDSQVTMMFWYRQQPGQSLTLIATANQGSEATYESGFVIDKFPISRPNLTFSTLTVSNMSPEDSSIYLCSASIQNTEAFFGQGTRLTVV.

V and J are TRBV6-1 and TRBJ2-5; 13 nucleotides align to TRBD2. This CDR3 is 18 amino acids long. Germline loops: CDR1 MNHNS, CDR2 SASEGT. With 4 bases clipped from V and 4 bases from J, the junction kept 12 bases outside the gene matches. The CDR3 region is CASSALPSGLAGVETQYF. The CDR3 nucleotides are TGTGCCAGCAGTGCTCTCCCCAGCGGACTAGCGGGGGTAGAGACCCAGTACTTC.

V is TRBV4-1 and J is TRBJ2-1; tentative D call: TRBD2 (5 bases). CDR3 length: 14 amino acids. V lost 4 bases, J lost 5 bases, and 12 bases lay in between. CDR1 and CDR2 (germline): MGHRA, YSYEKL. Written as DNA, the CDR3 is TGCGCCAGCAGCCTCGTTACTAGAAACAATGAGCAGTTCTTC. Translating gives CASSLVTRNNEQFF.